The 20 T cell receptor beta chains in this list originate from one sample, sequenced in a study of blood T cell repertoires in COVID-19 (TCRdb year 2020). Library creation used the immunoSEQ multiplex PCR assay. TCRdb took this table from immuneACCESS and kept in-frame rearrangements with V and J called. Such tables lack part of the clones; where checked against another copy, unresolved V genes explain under half of the gap, and the rest is unexplained. The sample records about 150,000 clones, around 89% of which are singletons. Jointly, the top ten make up around 2.9% of the sample. Sequencing was done on a sample of peripheral blood. These TCRs come from a man aged 60-69 years with acute or convalescent COVID-19.

The CDR3 DNA follows: TGTGCCAGCAGTCTCGACAGGACCAATGAGCAGTTCTTC. Its protein product is CASSLDRTNEQFF. This chain links TRBV2 with TRBJ2-1, with a possible D match to TRBD1 (6 bases). The CDR3 extends over 13 amino acids. The V gene lost 5 bases and the J gene lost 6 bases, with 11 bases spanning the gap. Germline CDR1 reads SNHLY; CDR2 reads FYNNEI.

The rearrangement uses TRBV15 and TRBJ1-3; no firm D call. This CDR3 spans 16 amino acids. The V and J ends lost 1 base and 0 bases respectively, with 10 bases between them. Germline CDR1 is LNHNV and CDR2 is YYDKDF (reference sequence). CDR3 sequence (DNA): TGTGCCACCAGCAGAGGGGTAGCGGACTCTGGAAACACCATATATTTT. Translating it yields CATSRGVADSGNTIYF. Variable domain in full (rest from reference TRBV15 and TRBJ1-3): DAMVIQNPRYQVTQFGKPVTLSCSQTLNHNVMYWYQQKSSQAPKLLFHYYDKDFNNEADTPDNFQSRRPNTSFCFLDIRSPGLGDTAMYLCATSRGVADSGNTIYFGEGSWLTVV.

The rearrangement links TRBV11-2 to TRBJ1-1; 10 bases line up with TRBD1. The J segment lost 5 bases and the V segment lost 5 bases, leaving 8 bases of the junction unmatched. The CDR3 sequence is 15 residues long. Germline CDR1 SGHAT, CDR2 FQNNGV. For the CDR3, the DNA is TGTGCCAGCAGCCCCGACAGGGGGCGAGTGACTGAAGCTTTCTTT. It specifies CASSPDRGRVTEAFF.

This clone was counted a few times. This rearrangement joins TRBV10-3 to TRBJ1-2; unclear D gene. The CDR3 runs to 11 residues. V was trimmed by 8 bases and J by 8 bases, leaving 12 bases between them. Germline V gives CDR1 ENHRY, CDR2 SYGVKD. The CDR3 here is CAILEAAGYTF. The CDR3 DNA is TGTGCCATCCTCGAGGCTGCCGGCTACACCTTC.

The rearrangement links TRBV6-4 to TRBJ2-3; TRBD2 matches 12 bases. The CDR3 has 20 residues. J gave up 2 bases and V 6 bases, and 18 bases lay outside the gene matches. Germline V gene sequence: CDR1 MRHNA, CDR2 SNTAGT. CDR3 region: CASSLPLEPTSGSYTDTQYF. Written as DNA, the CDR3 is TGTGCCAGCAGCCTACCCCTCGAACCGACTAGCGGGAGTTACACAGATACGCAGTATTTT.

The chain links TRBV5-1 to TRBJ1-5; the D gene is possibly TRBD1 (6 bases). Trimming took off 4 bases at V and 3 bases at J, with 11 bases between the two ends. CDR3 length: 14 residues. CDR1 SGHRS and CDR2 YFSETQ come from the germline V gene. The DNA for the CDR3 is TGCGCCAGCAGCGACGGGACAAACAATCAGCCCCAGCATTTT. Translated, it gives CASSDGTNNQPQHF.

The chain employs TRBV5-1 and TRBJ1-2; D uncertain. The CDR3 has 14 amino acids. Per germline, CDR1 SGHRS and CDR2 YFSETQ. Trimming pared 4 bases from V and 2 bases from J, leaving 12 bases between. This CDR3 is CASSPTGLNYGYTF. CDR3 nucleotides: TGCGCCAGCAGCCCTACGGGTCTCAACTATGGCTACACCTTC. The entire variable domain, with the rest obtained from reference TRBV5-1 and TRBJ1-2, is as follows: KAGVTQTPRYLIKTRGQQVTLSCSPISGHRSVSWYQQTPGQGLQFLFEYFSETQRNKGNFPGRFSGRQFSNSRSEMNVSTLELGDSALYLCASSPTGLNYGYTFGSGTRLTVV.

V is TRBV5-4 and J is TRBJ1-3; D call uncertain. The CDR3 runs to 16 residues. Trimming shortened V by 3 bases and J by 5 bases, and 18 bases separated the two germline ends. The V gene's germline CDR1 is SGHNT and CDR2 YYREEE (reference sequence). The CDR3 DNA follows: TGTGCCAGCAGCTCCCGGGGATCCAATTCACGAAACACCATATATTTT. Translated: CASSSRGSNSRNTIYF.

This clone is deemed medium-sized (0.01 to 0.1%). This rearrangement joins TRBV19 to TRBJ1-5; 7 nucleotides agree with TRBD1. The CDR3 sequence is 15 residues long. The V and J ends lost 5 bases and 2 bases, in that order; junction bases with no gene match: 6. Germline values: CDR1 LNHDA, CDR2 SQIVND (reference sequence). CDR3 in amino acids: CASSATGIGNQPQHF. CDR3 coding DNA: TGTGCCAGTAGTGCGACAGGGATCGGCAATCAGCCCCAGCATTTT. The full variable domain, in which reference TRBV19 and TRBJ1-5 provide the parts outside the CDR3, is DGGITQSPKYLFRKEGQNVTLSCEQNLNHDAMYWYRQDPGQGLRLIYYSQIVNDFQKGDIAEGYSVSREKKESFPLTVTSAQKNPTAFYLCASSATGIGNQPQHFGDGTRLSIL.

V is TRBV6-5 and J is TRBJ1-2, with TRBD1 identical over 8 bases. This CDR3 contains 13 residues. Germline V gene sequence: CDR1 MNHEY, CDR2 SVGAGI. The V and J ends lost 6 bases and 7 bases, in that order; junction bases with no gene match: 7. CDR3 DNA sequence: TGTGCCAGCAGCGCAGGACAGGGCTTTGGCTACACCTTC. It codes for CASSAGQGFGYTF.

This rearrangement joins TRBV4-1 to TRBJ2-4; 7 positions agree with TRBD2. The V segment lost 1 base and the J segment 9 bases; nucleotides outside the gene matches: 9. CDR3 length equals 15 residues. In germline, CDR1 is MGHRA, CDR2 YSYEKL. DNA for the CDR3: TGCGCCAGCAGCCAAGTCGGGACTACGCAGGGCATTCAGTACTTC. It is translated as CASSQVGTTQGIQYF.

The rearrangement uses TRBV3-1 (or the pseudogene TRBV3-2) and TRBJ1-3; D gene unclear. This CDR3 has 13 residues. Trimming took 7 bases from V and 1 from J, leaving 8 bases between them. In germline, CDR1 is LGHDT, CDR2 YNNKEL (reference sequence). CDR3 in amino acids: CASMRASGNTIYF. The CDR3 DNA reads as TGTGCCAGCATGAGGGCGTCTGGAAACACCATATATTTT.

This clone was seen once. The same CDR3 also results from other DNA sequences found in this sample. The DNA of the CDR3 is TGTGCCAGCAGCTTTTCTAGCGGGGGTGAGACCCAGTACTTC. It specifies CASSFSSGGETQYF. This chain uses TRBV7-2 with TRBJ2-5; TRBD2 aligns across 10 bases. The ends lost 3 bases at V and 5 bases at J; junction bases unmatched: 3. Germline V lookup: CDR1 SGHTA, CDR2 FQGNSA. The CDR3 runs to 14 residues. The whole variable domain, remainder taken from reference TRBV7-2 and TRBJ2-5, is GAGVSQSPSNKVTEKGKDVELRCDPISGHTALYWYRQSLGQGLEFLIYFQGNSAPDKSGLPSDRFSAERTGGSVSTLTIQRTQQEDSAVYLCASSFSSGGETQYFGPGTRLLVL.

The CDR3 loop reads CASSPQTSNTEAFF. CDR3 sequence (DNA): TGTGCCAGCTCACCCCAGACAAGTAACACTGAAGCTTTCTTT. The chain links TRBV18 to TRBJ1-1; D unresolved. This CDR3 has 14 residues. Germline loops: CDR1 KGHSH, CDR2 LQKENI. Trimming stripped 3 bases from V and 2 bases from J, with 10 bases between.

The chain uses TRBV7-2 and TRBJ1-2; D is perhaps TRBD1 (6 bases). The germline CDR1 and CDR2 sequences are SGHTA and FQGNSA. Trimming removed 4 bases from V and 3 bases from J, with 9 bases in between. The CDR3 covers 13 residues. CDR3 coding DNA: TGTGCCAGCAGCTCACAGGGAGACTATGGCTACACCTTC. The encoded protein is CASSSQGDYGYTF.

In this sample, this clone turned up once. V and J are TRBV9 and TRBJ1-2; 8 bases are shared with TRBD1. The CDR3 extends over 19 amino acids. Per germline, CDR1 SGDLS and CDR2 YYNGEE. V lost 1 base and J lost 1; bases outside the gene matches: 15. The CDR3 is CASSVLQGAGDGYNYGYTF. The CDR3 DNA reads TGTGCCAGCAGCGTACTCCAGGGGGCAGGGGACGGTTATAACTATGGCTACACCTTC.

The rearrangement joins TRBV11-2 to TRBJ1-1; D remains ambiguous. Germline V lookup: CDR1 SGHAT, CDR2 FQNNGV. V shed 5 bases and J shed 1 base, with 5 bases lying between them. The CDR3 has 12 amino acids. The CDR3 sequence: CASSPGNTEAFF. The CDR3 DNA follows: TGTGCCAGCAGCCCAGGGAACACTGAAGCTTTCTTT.

The chain is built from TRBV5-1 and TRBJ2-4, with D tentatively TRBD1 (5 bases). Trimming stripped 3 bases from V and 7 bases from J, with 11 bases between. Germline values: CDR1 SGHRS, CDR2 YFSETQ. The CDR3 is 13 amino acids. CDR3 sequence reads: CASSSRVPNIQYF. CDR3 coding DNA: TGCGCCAGCAGCTCCAGGGTACCGAACATTCAGTACTTC. The whole variable domain, remainder taken from reference TRBV5-1 and TRBJ2-4, is KAGVTQTPRYLIKTRGQQVTLSCSPISGHRSVSWYQQTPGQGLQFLFEYFSETQRNKGNFPGRFSGRQFSNSRSEMNVSTLELGDSALYLCASSSRVPNIQYFGAGTRLSVL.

The chain employs TRBV12-3 or TRBV12-4 and TRBJ2-2, with no clear D. This CDR3 region has 13 residues. Trimming cost V 6 bases and J 8 bases, with 13 bases left between them. CDR3 nucleotide sequence: TGTGCCAGCAGACAACTGCGGTCGGGGGAGCTGTTTTTT. Translated: CASRQLRSGELFF.

The chain combines TRBV4-2 with TRBJ1-2; D ambiguous. Trimming took off 4 bases at V and 6 bases at J, with 12 bases between the two ends. Germline values: CDR1 LGHNA, CDR2 YNFKEQ. The length of the CDR3 is 13 residues. This chain's CDR3 is CASSPHPTDGYTF. CDR3 DNA sequence: TGTGCCAGCAGCCCCCACCCGACTGATGGCTACACCTTC.